This T cell receptor beta chain was captured in a study of regulatory T cells in long-lasting Graves disease. Time point reported: persistent/refractory GD, antithyroid drugs over 5 years with positive TRAb. The authors made the TCR library using RNA they extracted from PBMCs. Graves' disease diagnosis used American Thyroid Association guidelines. With iRepertoire HTBI primers and Arm-PCR of CDR3 regions, TCR beta libraries were built. Original data processing: Detected in the samples were just over 60 TRBV and around 15 TRBJ segments. TCRdb re-called the multiplex PCR reads with MiXCR, one entry per CDR3 protein. In this record, the V and J calls reflect TCRdb's handling and not the investigators' own analysis. Of 450,000 or so distinct CDR3 sequences in the sample, around 21% were seen once. This clonotype appeared a few times. The source material was peripheral blood mononuclear cells (PBMCs), sampled when the disease was refractory, from a patient treated with antithyroid drugs. This receptor was obtained from a female donor with Graves disease.

The CDR3: CASSVAGRPGDGYTF. The CDR3 nucleotides are TGTGCCAGCAGCGTCGCCGGACGGCCAGGAGACGGCTACACCTTC. The chain carries TRBV9 and TRBJ1-2; D uncertain. Trimming stripped 2 bases from V and 8 bases from J, with 19 bases between. The CDR3 contains 15 residues. The germline V gene has CDR1 SGDLS and CDR2 YYNGEE.